These T cell receptor beta chains were read from a single sample in a study of T cells in Graves' hyperthyroidism and ophthalmopathy. TCRdb re-analysed the multiplex PCR reads in MiXCR, keeping a single row per CDR3 protein. The table has some 770,000 distinct CDR3 sequences, about a sixth seen once. The sample comprised blood. Source of these receptors: a man in his late teens or twenties with Graves' hyperthyroidism. Each CDR3 is given with its conserved first and last residue. A D gene is named only where the DNA matches it firmly. Clone size is not always given. Where it is, it says once, few, many or a class for expanded clones.

V gene,J gene,clone size,D gene,CDR3 protein,CDR3 DNA
TRBV3-1,TRBJ2-3,many,-,CASSQVPSKADTQYF,TGTGCCAGCAGCCAAGTGCCTAGCAAAGCAGATACGCAGTATTTT
TRBV30,TRBJ2-7,-,-,CAWSNIPSSYEQYF,TGTGCCTGGAGTAACATTCCCAGCTCCTACGAGCAGTACTTC
TRBV20-1,TRBJ2-1,-,-,CSAPLHPPWDEQFF,TGCAGTGCTCCCCTACACCCACCCTGGGATGAGCAGTTCTTC
TRBV7-9,TRBJ2-7,-,TRBD2,CASSFPSGKYEQYF,TGTGCCAGCAGCTTTCCCAGCGGGAAGTACGAGCAGTACTTC
TRBV30,TRBJ2-1,-,-,CAWSVLEGPYNEQFF,TGTGCCTGGAGTGTACTGGAAGGCCCATACAATGAGCAGTTCTTC
TRBV11-3,TRBJ2-3,-,-,CASNSMGEILEWGTDTQYF,TGTGCCAGCAACTCGATGGGAGAGATTTTGGAGTGGGGCACAGATACGCAGTATTTT
TRBV28,TRBJ1-5,many,-,CASSPAGKGNQPQHF,TGTGCCAGCAGCCCGGCCGGAAAGGGCAATCAGCCCCAGCATTTT
TRBV24-1,TRBJ2-1,many,-,CATSEPGGYNEQFF,TGTGCCACCAGTGAGCCCGGGGGTTACAATGAGCAGTTCTTC
TRBV11-3,TRBJ2-1,many,TRBD1,CASSFTGGNEQFF,TGTGCCAGCAGCTTCACAGGGGGCAATGAGCAGTTCTTC
TRBV24-1,TRBJ2-3,few,-,CATSARGDTDTQYF,TGTGCCACCAGTGCCAGGGGAGACACAGATACGCAGTATTTT
TRBV24-1,TRBJ2-3,few,TRBD2,CATGLADSTDTQYF,TGTGCCACCGGACTAGCGGATTCCACAGATACGCAGTATTTT
TRBV7-9,TRBJ2-5,-,-,CASSLASSQETQYF,TGTGCCAGCAGCTTAGCTTCTTCTCAAGAGACCCAGTACTTC
TRBV11-2,TRBJ2-5,-,-,CASSLTAPGRKFRETQYF,TGTGCCAGCAGCTTGACAGCTCCCGGGCGTAAGTTTAGAGAGACCCAGTACTTC
TRBV20-1,TRBJ1-2,many,-,CSASRGMTYGYTF,TGCAGTGCTAGTCGGGGGATGACCTATGGCTACACCTTC
TRBV7-9,TRBJ1-1,-,-,CASSFTTPNTEAFF,TGTGCCAGCAGCTTTACTACCCCGAACACTGAAGCTTTCTTT
TRBV7-8,TRBJ2-7,few,TRBD2,CASSQGTSAPYEQYF,TGTGCCAGCAGCCAGGGGACTAGCGCACCCTACGAGCAGTACTTC
TRBV19,TRBJ1-2,-,-,CASRTAAEGYGYTF,TGTGCCAGTAGGACCGCCGCGGAGGGCTATGGCTACACCTTC
TRBV20-1,TRBJ2-7,few,-,CSARDPGRGTHEQYF,TGCAGTGCTAGAGATCCAGGCCGAGGAACCCACGAGCAGTACTTC
TRBV9,TRBJ2-5,-,TRBD2,CASSFSGRLPETQYF,TGTGCCAGCAGCTTTAGCGGGAGACTACCAGAGACCCAGTACTTC
TRBV28,TRBJ2-7,-,TRBD2,CASTTLAGGHEQYF,TGTGCCAGCACTACCTTAGCGGGAGGCCACGAGCAGTACTTC
TRBV29-1,TRBJ1-3,few,-,CSVWTPGNTIYF,TGCAGCGTTTGGACTCCCGGAAACACCATATATTTT
TRBV15,TRBJ2-1,few,TRBD2,CATSRDTGLAGNEQFF,TGTGCCACCAGCAGAGATACGGGACTAGCGGGCAATGAGCAGTTCTTC
TRBV6-2/TRBV6-3,TRBJ2-7,-,-,CATHRASYEQYF,TGTGCCACGCACAGGGCGTCCTACGAGCAGTACTTC
TRBV11-2,TRBJ2-1,many,-,CASSKTRAYNEQFF,TGTGCCAGCAGCAAGACTAGAGCCTACAATGAGCAGTTCTTC
TRBV11-3,TRBJ2-1,many,-,CASSLYTEPNNEQFF,TGTGCCAGCAGCTTGTACACGGAACCCAACAATGAGCAGTTCTTC
TRBV15,TRBJ2-1,few,-,CATSRDLSSYNEQFF,TGTGCCACCAGCAGAGACCTCAGCTCCTACAATGAGCAGTTCTTC
TRBV6-1,TRBJ2-2,many,TRBD2,CASRKRLAGNTGELFF,TGTGCCAGCAGGAAGCGACTAGCGGGAAACACCGGGGAGCTGTTTTTT
TRBV5-1,TRBJ2-1,-,-,CASSLGLASSPNEQFF,TGCGCCAGCAGCTTGGGTTTAGCCTCGTCACCCAATGAGCAGTTCTTC
TRBV27,TRBJ1-2,-,TRBD1,CASRVSGQGLVRGYTF,TGTGCCAGCAGAGTATCTGGACAGGGTTTGGTTCGTGGCTACACCTTC
TRBV19,TRBJ1-1,-,-,CASSVQWGMNTEAFF,TGTGCCAGTAGTGTCCAGTGGGGGATGAACACTGAAGCTTTCTTT
TRBV28,TRBJ2-1,few,-,CASSPHGPYNEQFF,TGTGCCAGCAGTCCCCATGGTCCCTACAATGAGCAGTTCTTC
TRBV11-2,TRBJ2-3,many,TRBD2,CASSLDRAGGTDTQYF,TGTGCCAGCAGCTTAGATCGAGCGGGAGGGACAGATACGCAGTATTTT
TRBV12-3/TRBV12-4,TRBJ1-2,few,TRBD1,CASRSTGQGFYGYTF,TGTGCCAGCAGAAGCACGGGACAGGGGTTCTATGGCTACACCTTC
TRBV5-1,TRBJ1-1,many,TRBD1,CASSPRDRNTEAFF,TGCGCCAGCAGCCCGAGGGACAGGAACACTGAAGCTTTCTTT
TRBV15,TRBJ1-4,-,-,CATSRGGAGTGEKLFF,TGTGCCACCAGCAGAGGAGGGGCAGGGACGGGGGAAAAACTGTTTTTT
TRBV7-3,TRBJ1-1,-,-,CASSLTAVWNTEAFF,TGTGCCAGCAGCTTAACGGCGGTTTGGAACACTGAAGCTTTCTTT
TRBV25-1,TRBJ1-1,few,TRBD1,CASSHRGLNTEAFF,TGTGCCAGCAGCCACAGGGGTCTCAACACTGAAGCTTTCTTT
TRBV20-1,TRBJ2-7,many,-,CSARDTGLTNFPYEQYF,TGCAGTGCTAGAGATACGGGACTTACGAATTTTCCCTACGAGCAGTACTTC
TRBV20-1,TRBJ2-2,-,-,CSANRGRGITGELFF,TGCAGTGCAAACAGGGGTCGCGGGATCACCGGGGAGCTGTTTTTT
TRBV29-1,TRBJ2-1,many,TRBD2,CSVTVASGRGGEQFF,TGCAGCGTCACGGTGGCTAGCGGGAGGGGTGGGGAGCAGTTCTTC
TRBV28,TRBJ2-2,-,-,CASSSSDSVTGELFF,TGTGCCAGCAGTTCATCGGACAGCGTCACCGGGGAGCTGTTTTTT
TRBV7-8,TRBJ1-3,few,-,CASSLVTGTGNTIYF,TGTGCCAGCAGCTTAGTTACAGGGACGGGAAACACCATATATTTT